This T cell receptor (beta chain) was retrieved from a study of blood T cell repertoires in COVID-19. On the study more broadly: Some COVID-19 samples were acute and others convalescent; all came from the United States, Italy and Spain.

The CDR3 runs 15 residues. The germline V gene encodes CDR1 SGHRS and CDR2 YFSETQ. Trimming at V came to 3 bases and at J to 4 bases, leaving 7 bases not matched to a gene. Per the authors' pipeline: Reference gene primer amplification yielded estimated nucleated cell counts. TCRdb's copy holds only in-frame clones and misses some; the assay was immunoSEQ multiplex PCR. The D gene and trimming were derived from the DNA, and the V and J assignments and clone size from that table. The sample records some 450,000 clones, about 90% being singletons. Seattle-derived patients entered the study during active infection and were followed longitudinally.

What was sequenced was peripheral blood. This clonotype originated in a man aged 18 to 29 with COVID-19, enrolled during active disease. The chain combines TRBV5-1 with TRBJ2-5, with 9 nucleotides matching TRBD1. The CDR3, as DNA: TGCGCCAGCAGCTCGGGGACAGGGAGGTTAGAGACCCAGTACTTC. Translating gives CASSSGTGRLETQYF. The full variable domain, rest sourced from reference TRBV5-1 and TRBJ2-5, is KAGVTQTPRYLIKTRGQQVTLSCSPISGHRSVSWYQQTPGQGLQFLFEYFSETQRNKGNFPGRFSGRQFSNSRSEMNVSTLELGDSALYLCASSSGTGRLETQYFGPGTRLLVL.